The 28 T cell receptor beta chains in this list originate from one sample, sequenced in a study of blood T cells in healthy people across ages (dated by TCRdb to about 2015). Libraries were constructed by 5' RACE. Instrument used: Illumina HiSeq 2500. A second 7 to 11 cycle PCR used a sample-barcoded 5' primer and a J-beta primer mix. Using fastp trimming at Q25 and MiXCR clonotype assembly, TCRdb reanalyzed the public sequencing data and kept in-frame beta chains. Rows with a matching CDR3 protein are joined into one entry that keeps the most common DNA and genes. The sample profile shows over a million distinct CDR3 sequences; roughly two fifths of them were found once. Around 4% of the sample is held by the ten biggest clonotypes. The material sequenced was blood. The receptor source for this set is a young woman in good health.

A few counts support this clonotype. The chain joins TRBV15 to TRBJ2-1, with a weak D call TRBD2 (6 bases). The J call may be in error: the DNA end matches TRBJ2-7 better. CDR3 size: 14 residues. Germline lookup yields CDR1 LNHNV and CDR2 YYDKDF (reference sequence). The CDR3 nucleotides read TGTGCCACCAGCTTACGGGACTTGAACAATGAGCAGTACTTC. It translates to CATSLRDLNNEQYF.

Points on this clonotype: One end of the junction does not line up with germline, which may come from a read error. J is TRBJ1-1 and V is TRBV29-1, with D hard to call. This CDR3 has 13 residues. Germline V gene lookup returns CDR1 SQVTM and CDR2 ANQGSEA. The DNA for the CDR3 is TGCAGCGTCGAAGGGCAGATCAACACTGAAGCTTTCTTT. Amino acid sequence: CSVEGQINTEAFF.

This chain joins TRBV10-3 and TRBJ2-3; unclear D gene. CDR3 size: 11 residues. V gave up 9 bases and J gave up 3 bases, with 7 bases separating them. Germline V gives CDR1 ENHRY, CDR2 SYGVKD. CDR3 nucleotide sequence: TGTGCCATGGCGGAGACAGATACGCAGTATTTT. Its translation: CAMAETDTQYF.

This clonotype was picked up a small number of times. This chain links TRBV7-2 with TRBJ2-7; 9 positions match TRBD2. Trimming at V came to 3 bases and at J to 6 bases, leaving 9 bases not matched to a gene. This CDR3 spans 15 amino acids. Germline loops: CDR1 SGHTA, CDR2 FQGNSA. CDR3: CASSLVGLANGEQYF. The DNA of the CDR3 is TGTGCCAGCAGCTTGGTAGGACTAGCGAATGGCGAGCAGTACTTC.

This chain joins TRBV6-5 and TRBJ1-2; maybe TRBD1 (5 bases). The CDR3 has 14 residues. Germline loops: CDR1 MNHEY, CDR2 SVGAGI. With 4 bases removed from V and 4 bases from J, the gap between germline ends came to 13 bases. The CDR3 DNA follows: TGTGCCAGCAGTTTCGGGACTCAGGGCTATGGCTACACCTTC. This codes for CASSFGTQGYGYTF.

This clonotype was seen only a few times. The chain couples TRBV2 to TRBJ1-2, with 9 bases identical to TRBD1. Trimming removed 5 bases from V and 2 bases from J; junction bases left unmatched: 6. This CDR3 spans 15 amino acids. Germline CDR1 SNHLY, CDR2 FYNNEI. In DNA form, the CDR3 reads TGTGCCAGCAGTCCCACCGGGACAGGGAACTATGGCTACACCTTC. Protein product: CASSPTGTGNYGYTF. The variable domain in full, with the rest retrieved from reference TRBV2 and TRBJ1-2, is EPEVTQTPSHQVTQMGQEVILRCVPISNHLYFYWYRQILGQKVEFLVSFYNNEISEKSEIFDDQFSVERPDGSNFTLKIRSTKLEDSAMYFCASSPTGTGNYGYTFGSGTRLTVV.

V and J are TRBV18 and TRBJ1-5, with TRBD1 matching over 11 bases. The V gene end was trimmed by 2 bases and the J gene end by 5 bases; junction bases not matched to a gene: 11. Germline lookup yields CDR1 KGHSH and CDR2 LQKENI. The CDR3 consists of 18 residues. In nucleotides, the CDR3 is TGTGCCAGCTCACCAACTTTTCCGGACAGGGGGCTTTATCAGCCCCAGCATTTT. Amino acids: CASSPTFPDRGLYQPQHF. The variable domain in full, completed from reference TRBV18 and TRBJ1-5, reads NAGVMQNPRHLVRRRGQEARLRCSPMKGHSHVYWYRQLPEEGLKFMVYLQKENIIDESGMPKERFSAEFPKEGPSILRIQQVVRGDSAAYFCASSPTFPDRGLYQPQHFGDGTRLSIL.

The sample holds many counts of this clonotype. This rearrangement joins TRBV7-2 to TRBJ1-4; no firm D call. Germline assignment: CDR1 SGHTA and CDR2 FQGNSA. The CDR3 has 13 residues. V was pared by 5 bases and J by 3 bases, with 7 bases between. The CDR3 DNA follows: TGTGCCAGCAGCCTGGGTCCTAATGAAAAACTGTTTTTT. Its translation: CASSLGPNEKLFF. The full variable domain, completed using reference TRBV7-2 and TRBJ1-4, is GAGVSQSPSNKVTEKGKDVELRCDPISGHTALYWYRQSLGQGLEFLIYFQGNSAPDKSGLPSDRFSAERTGGSVSTLTIQRTQQEDSAVYLCASSLGPNEKLFFGSGTQLSVL.

The chain has TRBV11-2 and TRBJ2-5; weak D call: TRBD1 (5 bases). The tail of the sequence fits TRBJ2-7 better, so the J call may be wrong. The CDR3 runs 13 residues. CDR1 is SGHAT and CDR2 is FQNNGV in the germline V gene. The CDR3 reads CASSLDKFREQYF. The CDR3 DNA sequence: TGTGCCAGCAGCTTGGACAAATTTCGCGAGCAGTACTTC.

This clonotype was observed a single time. The junction and the germline gene differ at one end; a read error may be behind it. This rearrangement joins TRBV7-2 to TRBJ1-6, with D unresolved. Germline V gene data show CDR1 as SGHTA and CDR2 as FQGNSA. The CDR3 covers 12 residues. The CDR3 sequence is CASSQENSPPHF. DNA for the CDR3: TGTGCCAGCAGCCAGGAGAATTCACCCCCCCACTTT.

The chain recombines TRBV4-1 with TRBJ1-4, with D tentatively TRBD1 (6 bases). Germline assignment: CDR1 MGHRA and CDR2 YSYEKL. Trimming stripped 7 bases from V and 8 bases from J, with 20 bases between. The CDR3 contains 15 residues. The CDR3 nucleotides are TGCGCCAGCACCTCCCCCCGGGGGGGCGGGGAAAAACTGTTTTTT. It is translated as CASTSPRGGGEKLFF.

This clonotype was observed a few times. The V gene is TRBV29-1, the J gene TRBJ2-3; perhaps TRBD2 as D (6 bases). Looked up from germline, CDR1 is SQVTM and CDR2 is ANQGSEA. V was cut by 7 bases and J by 1 base, with 18 bases left in between. This CDR3 has 15 residues. The CDR3 region is CSAPEGYRGTDTQYF. The CDR3 region has the DNA TGCAGCGCCCCGGAGGGATACAGAGGCACAGATACGCAGTATTTT.

This clonotype showed up just a few times. CDR3 protein: CASSPDWSYEQYF. The CDR3 nucleotides are TGCGCCAGCAGCCCGGACTGGTCCTACGAGCAGTACTTC. The genes are TRBV5-1 and TRBJ2-7; possible D gene TRBD2, 5 bases. Trimming cost V 4 bases and J 1 base, with 9 bases left between them. The length of the CDR3 is 13 residues. Germline V gene lookup returns CDR1 SGHRS and CDR2 YFSETQ. The complete variable domain, with remaining parts taken from reference TRBV5-1 and TRBJ2-7, reads KAGVTQTPRYLIKTRGQQVTLSCSPISGHRSVSWYQQTPGQGLQFLFEYFSETQRNKGNFPGRFSGRQFSNSRSEMNVSTLELGDSALYLCASSPDWSYEQYFGPGTRLTVT.

This clonotype was counted between two and nine times. The chain combines TRBV4-3 with TRBJ1-4; D perhaps matches TRBD1 (5 bases). The CDR3 is 16 amino acids. CDR1 is LGHNA and CDR2 is YSLEER in the germline V gene. V was pared by 0 bases and J by 3 bases, with 11 bases between. The CDR3 reads CASSQDLGRANEKLFF. DNA for the CDR3: TGCGCCAGCAGCCAAGATCTAGGCAGGGCTAATGAAAAACTGTTTTTT.

The CDR3, as DNA: TGTGCCAGCAGTGAATGGGGAGGGTACGCAGATACGCAGTATTTT. It codes for CASSEWGGYADTQYF. This chain joins TRBV25-1 and TRBJ2-3; 7 bases line up with TRBD2. Looked up from germline, CDR1 is MGHDK and CDR2 is SYGVNS. The CDR3 runs to 15 residues. V gave up 1 base and J gave up 4 bases; unmatched junction bases: 5.

The CDR3 DNA sequence: TGTGCCAGCAGGCGGGACTTCCGATCCTACGAGCAGTACTTC. This gives the protein CASRRDFRSYEQYF. The chain links TRBV6-5 to TRBJ2-7, with D possibly TRBD2 on 6 matching bases. Trimming cost V 6 bases and J 1 base, with 13 bases left between them. From germline, CDR1 is MNHEY and CDR2 SVGAGI. CDR3 size: 14 residues.

This clonotype was observed a handful of times. With a much larger clone just one base away, this may be a read error. The chain employs TRBV6-4 and TRBJ2-3; possibly TRBD1 for D (5 bases). Germline CDR1 and CDR2: MRHNA and SNTAGT. The CDR3 runs 13 residues. Trimming left V 2 bases short and J 5 bases short, with 8 bases between. The CDR3 loop reads CASSDGDRDTQYF. The CDR3, as DNA: TGTGCCAGCAGTGACGGAGACAGAGATACGCAGTATTTT.

The chain joins TRBV4-3 to TRBJ2-5, with 10 bases that match TRBD1. The germline CDR1 and CDR2 sequences are LGHNA and YSLEER. Trimming removed 5 bases from V and 4 bases from J; junction bases left unmatched: 7. This CDR3 is 15 amino acids long. The CDR3 reads CASSVGQGRRETQYF. In DNA, the CDR3 is TGCGCCAGCAGCGTGGGACAGGGGAGGAGAGAGACCCAGTACTTC.

This clonotype was seen more than once but under ten times. The CDR3 DNA reads TGTGCCAGCTCACCAATGCAGGGGCAAGGAACTGAAGCTTTCTTT. This sequence encodes CASSPMQGQGTEAFF. This sequence joins TRBV18 and TRBJ1-1; D is perhaps TRBD1 (6 bases). The CDR3 runs to 15 residues. CDR1 and CDR2 from the germline V gene are KGHSH and LQKENI. V gave up 2 bases and J gave up 5 bases, with 15 bases separating them.

This clonotype was seen repeatedly, ten times or more. The rearrangement links TRBV20-1 to TRBJ2-1; D is tentatively TRBD1 or TRBD2 (5 bases each). CDR3 length: 15 amino acids. The germline V gene encodes CDR1 DFQATT and CDR2 SNEGSKA (reference sequence). V was trimmed by 4 bases and J by 7 bases, leaving 20 bases between them. CDR3 loop: CSATAARETLNEQFF. The DNA of the CDR3 is TGCAGTGCTACAGCTGCCAGGGAGACACTGAATGAGCAGTTCTTC.

This clonotype came up many times. The chain couples TRBV29-1 to TRBJ2-1; the D gene is possibly TRBD1 (5 bases). Germline lookup yields CDR1 SQVTM and CDR2 ANQGSEA. The CDR3 length is 12 residues. V lost 6 bases and J lost 5, with 11 bases in between. CDR3 sequence (DNA): TGCAGCGTCCATGACAGTCACAATGAGCAGTTCTTC. It specifies CSVHDSHNEQFF.

The J gene is TRBJ2-7, the V gene TRBV5-1; D may match TRBD1 or TRBD2 (5 bases each). Trimming stripped 0 bases from V and 3 bases from J, with 16 bases between. This CDR3 is built from 16 residues. Per germline, CDR1 SGHRS and CDR2 YFSETQ. CDR3 in DNA: TGCGCCAGCAGCTTGGCCCCTGGGACCTATGGCTACGAGCAGTACTTC. This gives the protein CASSLAPGTYGYEQYF. Full variable domain (missing parts from reference TRBV5-1 and TRBJ2-7): KAGVTQTPRYLIKTRGQQVTLSCSPISGHRSVSWYQQTPGQGLQFLFEYFSETQRNKGNFPGRFSGRQFSNSRSEMNVSTLELGDSALYLCASSLAPGTYGYEQYFGPGTRLTVT.

In regard to this clonotype: A much larger clone differs by one base, so this may be a read error. This CDR3 reads CASSSLWGVGSPLHF. The CDR3, as DNA: TGTGCCAGCAGTTCCCTCTGGGGGGTGGGTTCACCCCTCCACTTT. The V and J genes are TRBV27 and TRBJ1-6; D perhaps matches TRBD1 (5 bases). The CDR3 has 15 amino acids. In germline, CDR1 is MNHEY, CDR2 SMNVEV (reference sequence). Trimming pared 4 bases from V and 9 bases from J, leaving 16 bases between.

This rearrangement joins TRBV7-9 to TRBJ2-2; tentatively, D is TRBD2 (6 bases). CDR1 and CDR2 (germline): SEHNR, FQNEAQ (reference sequence). V dropped 7 bases and J dropped 4 bases, with 19 bases sitting between them. The CDR3 runs 16 residues. The CDR3, as DNA: TGTGCCAGCACCATCCCAGGCGGGACGAGCACCGGGGAGCTGTTTTTT. It yields the protein CASTIPGGTSTGELFF.

Concerning this clonotype itself: The junction departs from germline at one end; a sequencing error may be responsible. V usage is TRBV4-1 and J usage is TRBJ1-2; D is undetermined. CDR1 and CDR2 (germline): MGHRA, YSYEKL. The CDR3 loop spans 15 amino acids. The CDR3 nucleotides read TGCGCCAGCAGCCAAGGGCCGGGCCACGACTATGGCAACACCTTC. This sequence encodes CASSQGPGHDYGNTF.

Many counts were recorded for this clonotype. This chain joins TRBV12-3 or TRBV12-4 and TRBJ2-1, with D unclear. The CDR3 has 15 residues. With 3 bases removed from V and 5 bases from J, the gap between germline ends came to 14 bases. The CDR3 DNA follows: TGTGCCAGCAGTTTGGACGGATTAGTACACAATGAGCAGTTCTTC. Protein sequence: CASSLDGLVHNEQFF.

A word on this clonotype: Being one base from a much bigger clone, this may be a read error. This sequence joins TRBV7-9 and TRBJ2-1; TRBD2 matches 13 bases. From germline, CDR1 is SEHNR and CDR2 FQNEAQ (reference sequence). CDR3 size: 17 residues. The V and J ends lost 11 bases and 3 bases, in that order; junction bases with no gene match: 13. The CDR3 is CACKRTSGSSFYNEQFF. Here the CDR3 DNA reads TGTGCCTGCAAGAGGACTAGCGGGAGTAGTTTCTACAATGAGCAGTTCTTC.

The chain carries TRBV3-1 and TRBJ2-3; D gene ambiguous. Trimming pared 3 bases from V and 0 bases from J, leaving 10 bases between. The CDR3 sequence is 15 residues long. Germline CDR1 and CDR2: LGHDT and YNNKEL (reference sequence). In DNA form, the CDR3 reads TGTGCCAGCAGCCAGATGGTACAAAGCACAGATACGCAGTATTTT. This codes for CASSQMVQSTDTQYF.